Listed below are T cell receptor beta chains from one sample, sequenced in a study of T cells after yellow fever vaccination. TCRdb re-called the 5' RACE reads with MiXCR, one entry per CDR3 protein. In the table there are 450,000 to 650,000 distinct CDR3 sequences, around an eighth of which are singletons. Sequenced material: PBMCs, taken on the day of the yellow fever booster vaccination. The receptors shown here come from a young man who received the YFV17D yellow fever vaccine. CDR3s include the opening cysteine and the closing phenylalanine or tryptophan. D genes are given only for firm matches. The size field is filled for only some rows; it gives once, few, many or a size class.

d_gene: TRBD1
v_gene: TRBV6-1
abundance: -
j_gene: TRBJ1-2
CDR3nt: TGTGCCAGCAGTCCCCTTGGGACAGGGATCCATGGCTACACCTTC
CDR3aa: CASSPLGTGIHGYTF

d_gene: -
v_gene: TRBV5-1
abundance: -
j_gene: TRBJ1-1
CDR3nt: TGCGCCAGCAGCTGGCGGGGTGGTTCAACTGAAGCTTTCTTT
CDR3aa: CASSWRGGSTEAFF

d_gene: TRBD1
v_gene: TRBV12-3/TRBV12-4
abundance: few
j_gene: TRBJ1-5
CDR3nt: TGTGCCAGCAGCACAGGGGGCTATCAGCCCCAGCATTTT
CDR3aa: CASSTGGYQPQHF

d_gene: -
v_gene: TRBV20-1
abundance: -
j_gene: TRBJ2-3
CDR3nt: TGCAGTGCCAACACCGGGACTAGCACAGATACGCAGTATTTT
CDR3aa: CSANTGTSTDTQYF

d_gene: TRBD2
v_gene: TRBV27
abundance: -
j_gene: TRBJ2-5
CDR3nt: TGTGCCAGCCGAGAGACTAGCAAGATTCCAGAGACCCAGTACTTC
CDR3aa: CASRETSKIPETQYF

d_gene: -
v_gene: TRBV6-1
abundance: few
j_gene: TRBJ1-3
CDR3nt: TGTGCCAGCAATCCGACAACCTCTGGAAACACCATATATTTT
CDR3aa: CASNPTTSGNTIYF

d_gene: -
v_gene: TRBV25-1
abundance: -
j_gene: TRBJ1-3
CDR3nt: TGTGCCACCATAGGCGTTGGAAACACCATATATTTT
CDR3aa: CATIGVGNTIYF

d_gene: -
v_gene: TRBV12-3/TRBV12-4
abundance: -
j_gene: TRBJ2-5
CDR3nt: TGTGCCAGCAGTTTTCTAGGGATGGATCTTCGAAAGGAGACCCAGTACTTC
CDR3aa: CASSFLGMDLRKETQYF

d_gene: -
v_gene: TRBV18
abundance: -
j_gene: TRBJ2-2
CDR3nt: TGTGCCAGCTCTCACCAAGGTGAAGCGAACACCGGGGAGCTGTTTTTT
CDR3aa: CASSHQGEANTGELFF

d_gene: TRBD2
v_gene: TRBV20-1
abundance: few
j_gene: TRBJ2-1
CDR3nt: TGCAGTGCTAGAGGGGACTCTAGCGGCTCCCCTCCTGGCAATGAGCAGTTCTTC
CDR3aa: CSARGDSSGSPPGNEQFF

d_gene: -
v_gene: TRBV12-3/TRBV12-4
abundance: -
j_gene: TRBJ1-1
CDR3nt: TGTGCCAGCAGTTTAGCGCTTGAAGCTTTCTTT
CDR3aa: CASSLALEAFF

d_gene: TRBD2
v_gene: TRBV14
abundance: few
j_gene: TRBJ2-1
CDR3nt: TGTGCCAGCAGCCAAGGGCGGGAGCGGCTCAATGAGCAGTTCTTC
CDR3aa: CASSQGRERLNEQFF

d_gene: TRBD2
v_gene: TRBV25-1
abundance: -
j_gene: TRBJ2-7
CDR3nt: TGTGCCAGCAGTGCCGTAGCGGGAGGAGGTTGGCAGTACTTC
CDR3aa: CASSAVAGGGWQYF

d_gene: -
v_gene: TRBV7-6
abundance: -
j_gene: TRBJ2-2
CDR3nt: TGTGCCATAGACGGGACCCCTTTCGGGGAGCTGTTTTTT
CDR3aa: CAIDGTPFGELFF

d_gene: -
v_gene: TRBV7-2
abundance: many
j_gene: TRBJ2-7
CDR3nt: TGTGCCAGCAGCTTAGGAGGGGGGCTCAGATACGAGCAGTACTTC
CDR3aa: CASSLGGGLRYEQYF

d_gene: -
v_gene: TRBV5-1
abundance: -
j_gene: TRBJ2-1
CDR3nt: TGCGCCAGCAGCTTGGCTGGGACCTACGACAATGAGCAGTTCTTC
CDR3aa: CASSLAGTYDNEQFF

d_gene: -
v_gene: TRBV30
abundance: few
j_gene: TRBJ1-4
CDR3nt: TGTGCCTGGAGTGTAAAGGTGAACCCTAATGAAAAACTGTTTTTT
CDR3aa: CAWSVKVNPNEKLFF

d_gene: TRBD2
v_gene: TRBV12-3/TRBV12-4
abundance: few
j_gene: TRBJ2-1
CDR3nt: TGTGCCAGCAGGAGTCTAGCGGGAGTAGATGAGCAGTTCTTC
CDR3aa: CASRSLAGVDEQFF

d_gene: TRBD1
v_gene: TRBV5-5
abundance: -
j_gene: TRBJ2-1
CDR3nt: TGTGCCAGCAGCCCGAGGGACAGCAATGAGCAGTTCTTC
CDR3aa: CASSPRDSNEQFF

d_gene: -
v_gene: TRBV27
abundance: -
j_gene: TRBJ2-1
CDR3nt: TGTGCCAGCAGTTTTTGGCCCGACAATGAGCAGTTCTTC
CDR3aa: CASSFWPDNEQFF

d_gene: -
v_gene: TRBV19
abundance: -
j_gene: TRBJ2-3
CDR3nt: TGTGCCAGTAATGACCGCATCTTTGGGGATACGCAGTATTTT
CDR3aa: CASNDRIFGDTQYF

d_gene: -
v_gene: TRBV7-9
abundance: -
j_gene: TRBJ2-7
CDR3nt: TGTGCCAGCAGCTATGAGAACCTCTACGAGCAGTACTTC
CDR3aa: CASSYENLYEQYF

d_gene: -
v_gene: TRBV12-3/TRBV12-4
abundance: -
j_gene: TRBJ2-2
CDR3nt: TGTGCCAGCAGTTTCCGCCCCAACTGGACCTACACGAACACCGGGGAGCTGTTTTTT
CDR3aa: CASSFRPNWTYTNTGELFF

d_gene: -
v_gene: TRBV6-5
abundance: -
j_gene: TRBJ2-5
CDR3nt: TGTGCCAGCAGTTACGGCGGGAAAGAGACCCAGTACTTC
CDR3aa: CASSYGGKETQYF

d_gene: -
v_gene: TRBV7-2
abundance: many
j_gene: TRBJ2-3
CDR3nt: TGTGCCAGCCGCGGGGGCAACACAGATACGCAGTATTTT
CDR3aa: CASRGGNTDTQYF

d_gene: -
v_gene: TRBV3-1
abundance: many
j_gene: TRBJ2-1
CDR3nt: TGTGCCAGCAGCCCCCAGGCGGTCTGGAATGAGCAGTTCTTC
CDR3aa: CASSPQAVWNEQFF

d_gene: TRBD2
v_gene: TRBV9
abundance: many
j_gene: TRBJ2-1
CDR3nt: TGTGCCAGCAGCGTAACTAGCGGGAGGGCCTTAGCGAATGAGCAGTTCTTC
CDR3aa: CASSVTSGRALANEQFF

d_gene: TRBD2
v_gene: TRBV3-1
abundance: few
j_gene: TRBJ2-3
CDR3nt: TGTGCCAGCAGCCAGGAGGTGCTAGCGGGAGTCGGAGATACGCAGTATTTT
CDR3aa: CASSQEVLAGVGDTQYF

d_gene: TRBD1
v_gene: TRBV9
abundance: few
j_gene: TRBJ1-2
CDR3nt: TGTGCCAGCAGCGTAGGTTCAGGGGGGTATGGCTACACCTTC
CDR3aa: CASSVGSGGYGYTF

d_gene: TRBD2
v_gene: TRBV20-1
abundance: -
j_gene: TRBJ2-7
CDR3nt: TGCAGTGCTAGAGATAAGACTAGCGGGGTCTACTACGAGCAGTACTTC
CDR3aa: CSARDKTSGVYYEQYF

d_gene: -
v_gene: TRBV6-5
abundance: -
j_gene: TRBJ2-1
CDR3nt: TGTGCCAGCAGTTACCGACTTCAGGGATACAATGAGCAGTTCTTC
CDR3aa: CASSYRLQGYNEQFF

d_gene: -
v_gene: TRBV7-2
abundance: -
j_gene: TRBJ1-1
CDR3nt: TGTGCCAGCAGCACGGAGATAAGCACTGAAGCTTTCTTT
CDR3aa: CASSTEISTEAFF

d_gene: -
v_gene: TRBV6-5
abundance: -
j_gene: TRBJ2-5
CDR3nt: TGTGCCAGCAGTTATGGTACTTCCCCCCCAGAGACCCAGTACTTC
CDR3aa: CASSYGTSPPETQYF

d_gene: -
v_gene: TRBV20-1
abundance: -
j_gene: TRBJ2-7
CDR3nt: TGCAGTGCCACTCAAGGGCTGGAGAGGGAGCAGTACTTC
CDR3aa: CSATQGLEREQYF

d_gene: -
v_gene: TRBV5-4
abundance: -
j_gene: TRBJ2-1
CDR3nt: TGTGCCAGCAGCGCGAGCCCCTTGGCGGGAATGGGCTACAATGAGCAGTTCTTC
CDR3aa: CASSASPLAGMGYNEQFF

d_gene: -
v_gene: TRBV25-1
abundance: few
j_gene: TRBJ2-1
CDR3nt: TGTGCCAGCAGTGAGGCGGTCGGACGGTTCTACAATGAGCAGTTCTTC
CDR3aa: CASSEAVGRFYNEQFF

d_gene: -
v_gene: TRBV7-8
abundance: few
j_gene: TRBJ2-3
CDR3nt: TGTGCCAGCAGATTGGGAGAGTCGGGCTCTTCGCAGTATTTT
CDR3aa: CASRLGESGSSQYF

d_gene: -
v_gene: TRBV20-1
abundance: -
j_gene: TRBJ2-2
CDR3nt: TGCAGTGCTAGAGATCATTTAAGGGCGAACACCGGGGAGCTGTTTTTT
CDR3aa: CSARDHLRANTGELFF

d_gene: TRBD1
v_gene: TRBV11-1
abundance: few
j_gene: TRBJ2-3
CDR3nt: TGTGCCAGCAGCCCCTTACCGGGACAGGGGTTAGGGACAGATACGCAGTATTTT
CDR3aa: CASSPLPGQGLGTDTQYF

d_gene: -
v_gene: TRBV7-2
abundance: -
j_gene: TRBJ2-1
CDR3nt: TGTGCCAGCAGCTTAGAGGAAACCACAACATACTTC
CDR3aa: CASSLEETTTYF

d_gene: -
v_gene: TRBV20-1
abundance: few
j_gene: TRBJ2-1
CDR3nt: TGCAGTGCTAGGGTAGGGGCGCGAGTGCGAAATGAGCAGTTCTTC
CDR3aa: CSARVGARVRNEQFF

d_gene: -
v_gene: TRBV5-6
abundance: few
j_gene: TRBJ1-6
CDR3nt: TGTGCCAGCAGAAGGGGACAATCGGATTCACCCCTCCACTTT
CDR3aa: CASRRGQSDSPLHF

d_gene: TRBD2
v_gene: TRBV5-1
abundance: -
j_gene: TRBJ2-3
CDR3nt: TGCGCCAGCAGATGGGGACTAGCGGGAAGGTCAGATACGCAGTATTTT
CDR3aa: CASRWGLAGRSDTQYF

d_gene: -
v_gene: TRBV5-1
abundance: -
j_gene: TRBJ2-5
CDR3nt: TGCGCCAGCAGCTCCGGAGGGGGACAGACATACGAGACCCAGTACTTC
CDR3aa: CASSSGGGQTYETQYF

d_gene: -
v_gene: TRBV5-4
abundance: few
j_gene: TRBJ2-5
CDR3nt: TGTGCCAGCAGCTTGTGGGACGTGGGGGAGACCCAGTACTTC
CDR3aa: CASSLWDVGETQYF

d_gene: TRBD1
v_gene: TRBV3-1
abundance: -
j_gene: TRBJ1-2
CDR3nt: TGTGCCAGCAGGGGGACAGGGAAATATGGCTACACCTTC
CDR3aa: CASRGTGKYGYTF

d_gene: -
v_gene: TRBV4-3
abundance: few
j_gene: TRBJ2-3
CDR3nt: TGCGCCAGCAGCCAGGGTCGTTCGGGGAGCACAGATACGCAGTATTTT
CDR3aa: CASSQGRSGSTDTQYF

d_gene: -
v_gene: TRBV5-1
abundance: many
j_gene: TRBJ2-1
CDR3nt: TGCGCCAGCAGCTTGGTTCCCCTTGAGCAGTTCTTC
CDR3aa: CASSLVPLEQFF

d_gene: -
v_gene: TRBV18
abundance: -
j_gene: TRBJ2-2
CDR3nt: TGTGCCAGCTCACCATTCGGCGAGAACACCGGGGAGCTGTTTTTT
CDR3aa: CASSPFGENTGELFF

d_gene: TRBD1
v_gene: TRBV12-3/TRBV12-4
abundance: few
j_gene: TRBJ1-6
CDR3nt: TGTGCCAGCAGTCCCGGGGACAGGGGCAGATCACCCCTCCACTTT
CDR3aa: CASSPGDRGRSPLHF

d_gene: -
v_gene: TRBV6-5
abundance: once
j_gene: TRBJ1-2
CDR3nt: TGTGCCAGCAGTCACCCGGGGGGTAGCTATGGCTACACCTTC
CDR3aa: CASSHPGGSYGYTF

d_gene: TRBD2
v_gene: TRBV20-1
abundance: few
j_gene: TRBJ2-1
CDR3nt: TGCAGTGTTAAACTTCCCGGGACTAGCGGGAGTTTTGAGCAGTTCTTC
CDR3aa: CSVKLPGTSGSFEQFF

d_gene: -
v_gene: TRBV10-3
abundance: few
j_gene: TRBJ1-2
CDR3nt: TGTGCCATCAGTGGGCAGAGCTATGGCTACACCTTC
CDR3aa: CAISGQSYGYTF

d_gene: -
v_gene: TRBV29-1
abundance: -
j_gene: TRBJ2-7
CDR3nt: TGCAGCGTTGCCCCTACAGGGCCCTACGAGCAGTACTTC
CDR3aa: CSVAPTGPYEQYF